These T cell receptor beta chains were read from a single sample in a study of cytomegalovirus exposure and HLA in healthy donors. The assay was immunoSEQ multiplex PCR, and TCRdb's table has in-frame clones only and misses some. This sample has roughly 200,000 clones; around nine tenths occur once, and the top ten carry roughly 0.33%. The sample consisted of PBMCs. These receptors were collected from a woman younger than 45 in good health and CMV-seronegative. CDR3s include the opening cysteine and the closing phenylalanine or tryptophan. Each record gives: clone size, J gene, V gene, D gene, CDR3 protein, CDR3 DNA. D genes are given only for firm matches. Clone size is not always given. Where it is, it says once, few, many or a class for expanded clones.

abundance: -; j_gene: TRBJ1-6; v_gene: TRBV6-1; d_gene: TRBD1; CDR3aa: CASSVVGQGASPLHF; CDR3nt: TGTGCCAGCAGTGTGGTGGGACAGGGCGCTTCACCCCTCCACTTT
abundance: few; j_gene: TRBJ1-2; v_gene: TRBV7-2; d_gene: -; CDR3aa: CASSLITDYGYTF; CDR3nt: TGTGCCAGCAGCTTAATTACGGACTATGGCTACACCTTC
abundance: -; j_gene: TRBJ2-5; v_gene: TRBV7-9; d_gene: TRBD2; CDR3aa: CASRVSGSMETQYF; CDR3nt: TGTGCCAGCAGGGTTAGCGGGAGTATGGAGACCCAGTACTTC
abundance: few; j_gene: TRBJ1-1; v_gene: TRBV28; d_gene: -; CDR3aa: CASGYFVGGNTEAFF; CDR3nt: TGTGCCAGCGGCTACTTCGTGGGGGGGAACACTGAAGCTTTCTTT
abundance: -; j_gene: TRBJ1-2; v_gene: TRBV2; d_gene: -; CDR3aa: CASSEKEFYGYTF; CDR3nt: TGTGCCAGCAGTGAAAAGGAGTTCTATGGCTACACCTTC
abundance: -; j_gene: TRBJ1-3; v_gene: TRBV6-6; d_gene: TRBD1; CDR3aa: CASSYGTGGVGNTIYF; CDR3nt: TGTGCCAGCAGTTACGGGACAGGAGGTGTTGGAAACACCATATATTTT
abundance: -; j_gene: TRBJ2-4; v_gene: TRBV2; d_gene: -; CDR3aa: CASARVIAKNIQYF; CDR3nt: TGTGCCAGCGCTCGGGTCATAGCCAAAAACATTCAGTACTTC
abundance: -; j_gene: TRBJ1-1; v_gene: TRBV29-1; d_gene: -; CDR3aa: CSVVRDLNTEAFF; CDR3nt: TGCAGCGTTGTGAGAGATTTGAACACTGAAGCTTTCTTT
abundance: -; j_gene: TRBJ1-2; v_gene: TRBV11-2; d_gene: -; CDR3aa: CASSLRTVGYTF; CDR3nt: TGTGCCAGCAGCTTACGGACAGTCGGCTACACCTTC
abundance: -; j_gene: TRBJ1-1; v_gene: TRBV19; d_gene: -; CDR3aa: CASSWGGGGMNTEAFF; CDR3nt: TGTGCCAGTAGTTGGGGGGGCGGGGGCATGAACACTGAAGCTTTCTTT
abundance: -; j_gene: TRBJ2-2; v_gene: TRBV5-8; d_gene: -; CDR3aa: CASSPRVFVNTGELFF; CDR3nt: TGTGCCAGCAGCCCGCGGGTGTTTGTGAACACCGGGGAGCTGTTTTTT
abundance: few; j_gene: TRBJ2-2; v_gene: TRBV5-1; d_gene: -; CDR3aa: CASSPSVGRADTGELFF; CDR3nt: TGCGCCAGCAGCCCTTCGGTAGGCAGGGCGGACACCGGGGAGCTGTTTTTT
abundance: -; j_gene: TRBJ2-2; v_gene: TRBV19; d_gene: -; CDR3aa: CASSIRVGNPGELFF; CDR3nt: TGTGCCAGTAGTATAAGGGTCGGGAACCCCGGGGAGCTGTTTTTT
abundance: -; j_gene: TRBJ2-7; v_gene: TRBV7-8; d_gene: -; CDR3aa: CASSLVGGTAYEQYF; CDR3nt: TGTGCCAGCAGCTTAGTAGGAGGGACGGCATACGAGCAGTACTTC
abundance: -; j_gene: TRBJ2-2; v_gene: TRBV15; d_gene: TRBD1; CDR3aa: CATSRTGTGGTGELFF; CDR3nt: TGTGCCACCAGCAGGACCGGGACAGGGGGCACCGGGGAGCTGTTTTTT
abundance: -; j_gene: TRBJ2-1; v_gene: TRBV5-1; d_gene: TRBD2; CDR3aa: CASSPQAGLGNNEQFF; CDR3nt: TGCGCCAGCAGCCCGCAGGCGGGACTAGGGAACAATGAGCAGTTCTTC
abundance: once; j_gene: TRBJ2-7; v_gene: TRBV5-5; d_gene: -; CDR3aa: CASSSQGYYEQYF; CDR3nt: TGTGCCAGCAGCTCTCAGGGCTACTACGAGCAGTACTTC
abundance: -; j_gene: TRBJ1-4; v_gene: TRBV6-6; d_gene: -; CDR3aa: CASSVGSAGEKLFF; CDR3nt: TGTGCCAGCAGTGTCGGTAGCGCGGGTGAAAAACTGTTTTTT
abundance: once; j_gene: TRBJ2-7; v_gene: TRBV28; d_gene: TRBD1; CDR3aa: CASRPYDRAPYEQYF; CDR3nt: TGTGCCAGCAGACCTTACGACAGGGCGCCCTACGAGCAGTACTTC
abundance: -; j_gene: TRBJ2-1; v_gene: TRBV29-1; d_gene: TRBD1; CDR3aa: CSVRDRAYNEQFF; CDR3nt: TGCAGCGTCCGGGACAGGGCCTACAATGAGCAGTTCTTC
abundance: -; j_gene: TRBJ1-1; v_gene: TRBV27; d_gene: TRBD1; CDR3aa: CASSGQAYTEAFF; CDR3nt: TGTGCCAGCAGTGGACAGGCCTACACTGAAGCTTTCTTT
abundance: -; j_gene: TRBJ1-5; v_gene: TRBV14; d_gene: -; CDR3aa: CASSGAGRKNQPQHF; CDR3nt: TGTGCCAGCAGCGGGGCAGGGAGGAAGAATCAGCCCCAGCATTTT
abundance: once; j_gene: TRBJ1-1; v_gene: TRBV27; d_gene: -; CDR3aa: CASSSQGNTEAFF; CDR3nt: TGTGCCAGCAGTTCACAGGGGAACACTGAAGCTTTCTTT
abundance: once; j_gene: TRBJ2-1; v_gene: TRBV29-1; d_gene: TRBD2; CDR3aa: CSVRTSGGPYNEQFF; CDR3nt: TGCAGCGTACGGACTAGCGGGGGTCCCTACAATGAGCAGTTCTTC
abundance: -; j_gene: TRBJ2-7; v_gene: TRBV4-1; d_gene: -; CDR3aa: CASSQGAGLNSYEQYF; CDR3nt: TGCGCCAGCAGCCAAGGGGCAGGGCTAAACTCCTACGAGCAGTACTTC
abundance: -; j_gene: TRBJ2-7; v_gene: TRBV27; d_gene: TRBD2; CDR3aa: CASSFSGLAYEQYF; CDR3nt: TGTGCCAGCAGTTTTTCGGGACTAGCCTACGAGCAGTACTTC
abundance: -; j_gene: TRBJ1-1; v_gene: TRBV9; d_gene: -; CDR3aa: CASSAEATAKLEAFF; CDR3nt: TGTGCCAGCAGCGCGGAGGCAACCGCGAAGCTTGAAGCTTTCTTT
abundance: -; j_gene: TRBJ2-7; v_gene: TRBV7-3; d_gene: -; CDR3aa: CASSLRAGAVPYEQYF; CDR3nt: TGTGCCAGCAGCTTAAGGGCGGGTGCAGTTCCCTACGAGCAGTACTTC
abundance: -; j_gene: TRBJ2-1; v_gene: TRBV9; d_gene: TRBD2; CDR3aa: CASSVAGGPNNEQFF; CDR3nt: TGTGCCAGCAGCGTAGCGGGGGGGCCTAACAATGAGCAGTTCTTC
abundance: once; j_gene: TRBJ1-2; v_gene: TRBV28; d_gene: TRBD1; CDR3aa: CASSPGGGLNYGYTF; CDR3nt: TGTGCCAGCAGCCCCGGAGGGGGCCTCAACTATGGCTACACCTTC
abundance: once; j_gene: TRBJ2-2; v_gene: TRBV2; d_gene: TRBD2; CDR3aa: CASSEASGTGELFF; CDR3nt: TGTGCCAGCAGTGAGGCTAGCGGCACCGGGGAGCTGTTTTTT
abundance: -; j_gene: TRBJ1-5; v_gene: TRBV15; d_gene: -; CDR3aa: CATSRDLTDSNQPQHF; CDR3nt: TGTGCCACCAGCAGAGACTTGACTGATAGCAATCAGCCCCAGCATTTT
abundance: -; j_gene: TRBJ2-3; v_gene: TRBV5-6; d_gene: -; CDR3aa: CASSTRGVDTQYF; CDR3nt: TGTGCCAGCAGCACCCGGGGAGTAGATACGCAGTATTTT
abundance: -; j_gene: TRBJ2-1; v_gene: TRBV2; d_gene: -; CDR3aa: CASSEVSGTTYNEQFF; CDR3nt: TGTGCCAGCAGTGAAGTAAGCGGGACAACCTACAATGAGCAGTTCTTC
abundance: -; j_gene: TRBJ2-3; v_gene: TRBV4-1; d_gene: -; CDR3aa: CASSQVGTSRDTQYF; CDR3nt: TGCGCCAGCAGCCAAGTGGGGACTTCTCGTGATACGCAGTATTTT
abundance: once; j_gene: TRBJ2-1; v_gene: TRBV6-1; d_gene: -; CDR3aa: CASRRGNEQFF; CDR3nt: TGTGCCAGCAGACGGGGCAATGAGCAGTTCTTC
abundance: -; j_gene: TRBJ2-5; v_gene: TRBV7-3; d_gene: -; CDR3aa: CASSPGIAVSETQYF; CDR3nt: TGTGCCAGCAGCCCCGGGATAGCAGTTTCGGAGACCCAGTACTTC
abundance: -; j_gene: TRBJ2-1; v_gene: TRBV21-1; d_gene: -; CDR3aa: CARAGNEQFF; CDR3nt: TGTGCCAGGGCGGGAAATGAGCAGTTCTTC
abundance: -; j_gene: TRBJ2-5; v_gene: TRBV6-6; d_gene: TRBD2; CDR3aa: CASSYSRGGGETQYF; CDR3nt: TGTGCCAGCAGTTACTCGCGGGGGGGCGGAGAGACCCAGTACTTC
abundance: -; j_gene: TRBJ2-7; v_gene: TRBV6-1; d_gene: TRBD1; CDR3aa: CASSEPGGNYEQYF; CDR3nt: TGTGCCAGCAGTGAACCAGGGGGCAATTACGAGCAGTACTTC
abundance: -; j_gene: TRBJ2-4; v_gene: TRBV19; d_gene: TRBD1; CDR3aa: CASSIAGGNIQYF; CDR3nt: TGTGCCAGTAGTATAGCAGGGGGAAACATTCAGTACTTC
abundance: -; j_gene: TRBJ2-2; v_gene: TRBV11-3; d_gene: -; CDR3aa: CASSFGVRNTGELFF; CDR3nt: TGTGCCAGCAGCTTTGGTGTTAGGAACACCGGGGAGCTGTTTTTT
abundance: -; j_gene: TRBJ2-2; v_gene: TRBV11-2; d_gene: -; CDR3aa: CASSPRTHANTGELFF; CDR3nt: TGTGCCAGCAGCCCCCGGACTCACGCGAACACCGGGGAGCTGTTTTTT
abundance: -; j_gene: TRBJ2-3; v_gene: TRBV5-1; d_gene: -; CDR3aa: CASSSLSTDTQYF; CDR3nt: TGCGCCAGCAGCTCCCTTAGCACAGATACGCAGTATTTT
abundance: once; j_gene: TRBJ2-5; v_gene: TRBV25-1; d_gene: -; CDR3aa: CARAQLETKTQYF; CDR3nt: TGTGCCAGGGCTCAACTTGAGACAAAGACCCAGTACTTC
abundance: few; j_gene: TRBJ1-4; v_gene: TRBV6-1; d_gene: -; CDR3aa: CASSSTRTGEKLFF; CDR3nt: TGTGCCAGCAGTTCGACACGAACAGGGGAAAAACTGTTTTTT
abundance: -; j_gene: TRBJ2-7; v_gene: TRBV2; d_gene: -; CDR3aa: CASSVNYEQYF; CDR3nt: TGTGCCAGCAGTGTTAACTACGAGCAGTACTTC
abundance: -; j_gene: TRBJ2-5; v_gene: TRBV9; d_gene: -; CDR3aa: CASSVGAIDSNQETQYF; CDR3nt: TGTGCCAGCAGCGTAGGGGCTATAGACAGTAACCAAGAGACCCAGTACTTC
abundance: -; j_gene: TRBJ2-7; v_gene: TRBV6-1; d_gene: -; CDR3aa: CASSEALLQDGYEQYF; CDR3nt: TGTGCCAGCAGTGAAGCGCTTCTACAGGATGGCTACGAGCAGTACTTC
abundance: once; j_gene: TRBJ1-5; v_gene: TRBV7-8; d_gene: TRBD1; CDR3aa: CASRPGRSAGGRNQPQHF; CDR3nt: TGTGCCAGCAGGCCAGGGCGTTCGGCAGGGGGTAGGAATCAGCCCCAGCATTTT
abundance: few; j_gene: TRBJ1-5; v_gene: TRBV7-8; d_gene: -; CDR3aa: CASSSTGNQFFSNQPQHF; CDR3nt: TGTGCCAGCAGCTCGACAGGAAACCAGTTTTTTAGCAATCAGCCCCAGCATTTT
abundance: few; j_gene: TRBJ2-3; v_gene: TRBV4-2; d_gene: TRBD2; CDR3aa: CASSRGGASTDTQYF; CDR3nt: TGTGCCAGCAGCCGGGGGGGAGCTAGCACAGATACGCAGTATTTT
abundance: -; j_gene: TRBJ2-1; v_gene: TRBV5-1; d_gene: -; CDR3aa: CASGAGSHNEQFF; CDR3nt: TGCGCCAGCGGCGCGGGAAGCCACAATGAGCAGTTCTTC
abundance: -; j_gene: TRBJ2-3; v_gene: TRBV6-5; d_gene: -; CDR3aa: CASSRDFTDTQYF; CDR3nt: TGTGCCAGCAGCCGGGACTTCACAGATACGCAGTATTTT
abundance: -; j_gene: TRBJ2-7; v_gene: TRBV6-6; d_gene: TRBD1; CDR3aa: CASSTRDRVYEQYF; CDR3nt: TGTGCCAGCAGTACCCGGGACAGGGTTTACGAGCAGTACTTC
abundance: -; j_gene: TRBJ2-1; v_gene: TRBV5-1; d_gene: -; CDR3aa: CASSLAGHGSYNEQFF; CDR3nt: TGCGCCAGCAGCTTGGCGGGACACGGCTCCTACAATGAGCAGTTCTTC
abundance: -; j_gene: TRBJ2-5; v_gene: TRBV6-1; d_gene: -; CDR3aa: CASTRQPQETQYF; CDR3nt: TGTGCCAGCACTCGACAACCTCAAGAGACCCAGTACTTC
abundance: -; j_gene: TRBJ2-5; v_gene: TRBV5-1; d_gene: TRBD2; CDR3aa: CASSFARLAGLQETQYF; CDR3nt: TGCGCCAGCAGCTTCGCTCGTCTAGCGGGCCTACAAGAGACCCAGTACTTC